Sequencing of this T cell receptor beta chain was carried out in a study of T cell responses to AZD1222 COVID-19 vaccine. Study in general: Samples with a second dose at about 4 or about 12 weeks were pooled together.

Measured with immunoSEQ multiplex PCR; TCRdb has only the in-frame clones, and not every one. This table has fewer than 150,000 clones, about 92% appearing once. Details on this clone: Its antigen is not identified.

V shed 6 bases and J 9 bases; nucleotides not matched to a gene: 7. The CDR3 sequence is 15 residues long. Germline V gene data show CDR1 as MNHEY and CDR2 as SVGAGI. General study results and limits: Following two doses of AZD1222, Spike-specific TCR breadth and depth rose. Distributed over spike, vaccine-associated CD4 TCRs predominated at 160-218 and 743-854. The donor cohort was predominantly white British with a female majority, and clonal diversity may have been underestimated.

This material consisted of peripheral blood, taken on day 0 of AZD1222 vaccination. The clonotype comes from an adult in good health. The V call is TRBV6-5, the J call TRBJ2-4; TRBD2 aligns across 14 bases. The CDR3 nucleotides are TGTGCCAGCAGCGGACTAGCGGGAGGCGGGGGCATTCAGTACTTC. Protein product: CASSGLAGGGGIQYF.